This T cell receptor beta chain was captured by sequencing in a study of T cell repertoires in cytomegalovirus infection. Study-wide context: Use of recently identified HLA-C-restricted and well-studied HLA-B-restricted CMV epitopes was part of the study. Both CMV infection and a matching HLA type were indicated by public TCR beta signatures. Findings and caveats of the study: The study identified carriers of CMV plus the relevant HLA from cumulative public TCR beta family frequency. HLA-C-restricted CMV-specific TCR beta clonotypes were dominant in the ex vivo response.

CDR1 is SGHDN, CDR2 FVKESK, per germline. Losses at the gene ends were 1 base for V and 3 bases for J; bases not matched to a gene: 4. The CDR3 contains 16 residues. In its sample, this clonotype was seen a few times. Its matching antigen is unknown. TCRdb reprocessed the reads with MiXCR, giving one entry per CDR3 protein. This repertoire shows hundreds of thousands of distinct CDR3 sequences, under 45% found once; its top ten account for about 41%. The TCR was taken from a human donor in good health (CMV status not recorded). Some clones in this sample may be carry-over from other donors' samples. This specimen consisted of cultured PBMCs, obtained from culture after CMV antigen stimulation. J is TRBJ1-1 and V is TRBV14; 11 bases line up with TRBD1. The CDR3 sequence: CASSQAGQGEYTEAFF. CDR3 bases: TGTGCCAGCAGCCAAGCGGGACAGGGGGAATACACTGAAGCTTTCTTT. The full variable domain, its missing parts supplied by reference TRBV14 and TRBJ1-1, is EAGVTQFPSHSVIEKGQTVTLRCDPISGHDNLYWYRRVMGKEIKFLLHFVKESKQDESGMPNNRFLAERTGGTYSTLKVQPAELEDSGVYFCASSQAGQGEYTEAFFGQGTRLTVV.